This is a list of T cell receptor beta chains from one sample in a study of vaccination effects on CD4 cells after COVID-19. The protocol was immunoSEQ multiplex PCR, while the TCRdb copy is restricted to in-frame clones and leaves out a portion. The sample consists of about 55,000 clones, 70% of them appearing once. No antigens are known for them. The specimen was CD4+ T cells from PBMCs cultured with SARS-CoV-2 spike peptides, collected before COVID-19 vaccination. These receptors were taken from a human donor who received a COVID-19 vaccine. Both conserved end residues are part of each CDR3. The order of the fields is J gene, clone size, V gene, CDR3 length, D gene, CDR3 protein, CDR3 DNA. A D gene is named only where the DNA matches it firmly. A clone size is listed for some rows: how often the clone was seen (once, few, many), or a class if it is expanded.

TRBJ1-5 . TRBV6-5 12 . CASKAGNQPQHF TGTGCCAGCAAAGCGGGCAATCAGCCCCAGCATTTT
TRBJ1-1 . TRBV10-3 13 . CAIKGTGSTEAFF TGTGCCATCAAGGGAACGGGGTCCACTGAAGCTTTCTTT
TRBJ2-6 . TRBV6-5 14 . CASSHRDGANVLTF TGTGCCAGCAGTCACAGGGATGGGGCCAACGTCCTGACTTTC
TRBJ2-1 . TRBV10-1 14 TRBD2 CASSDETSDPEQFF TGCGCCAGCAGTGACGAGACTAGCGACCCTGAGCAGTTCTTC
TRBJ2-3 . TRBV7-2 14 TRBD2 CASRTGGATDTQYF TGTGCCAGCAGGACCGGGGGGGCCACAGATACGCAGTATTTT
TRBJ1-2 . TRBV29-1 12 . CSASSTNYGYTF TGCAGCGCAAGCAGTACTAACTATGGCTACACCTTC
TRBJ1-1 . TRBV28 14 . CASSLGLMNTEAFF TGTGCCAGCTCCTTGGGGCTTATGAACACTGAAGCTTTCTTT
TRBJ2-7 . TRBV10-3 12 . CATALTRGEQYF TGTGCCACCGCTTTGACTAGGGGCGAGCAGTACTTC
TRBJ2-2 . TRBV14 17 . CASSQDLGTSAPGELFF TGTGCCAGCAGCCAAGATCTTGGTACATCAGCCCCCGGGGAGCTGTTTTTT
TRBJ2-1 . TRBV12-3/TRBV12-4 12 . CASSLTRNEQFF TGTGCCAGCAGTTTGACCCGGAATGAGCAGTTCTTC
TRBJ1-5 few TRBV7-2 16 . CASSWGPPTASQPQHF TGTGCCAGCAGCTGGGGGCCCCCGACAGCTAGCCAGCCCCAGCATTTT
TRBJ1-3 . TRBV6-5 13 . CASSYGSGNTIYF TGTGCCAGCAGTTACGGCTCTGGAAACACCATATATTTT
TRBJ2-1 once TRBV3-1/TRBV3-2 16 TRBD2 CASSGSGGASYNEQFF TGTGCCAGCAGCGGCAGCGGGGGGGCATCCTACAATGAGCAGTTCTTC
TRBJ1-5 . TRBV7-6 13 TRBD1 CASSQGAHQPQHF TGTGCCAGCAGCCAGGGGGCCCATCAGCCCCAGCATTTT
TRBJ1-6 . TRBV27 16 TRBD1 CASSPWTGGGNSPLHF TGTGCCAGCAGTCCCTGGACAGGGGGTGGGAATTCACCCCTCCACTTT
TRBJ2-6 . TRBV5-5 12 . CASSSGANVLTF TGTGCCAGCTCTTCTGGGGCCAACGTCCTGACTTTC
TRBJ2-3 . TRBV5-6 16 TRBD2 CASSPLAGGPADTQYF TGTGCCAGCAGCCCACTAGCGGGAGGGCCCGCAGATACGCAGTATTTT
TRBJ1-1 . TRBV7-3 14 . CASSTGFLGTEAFF TGTGCCAGCAGCACAGGGTTCCTAGGCACTGAAGCTTTCTTT